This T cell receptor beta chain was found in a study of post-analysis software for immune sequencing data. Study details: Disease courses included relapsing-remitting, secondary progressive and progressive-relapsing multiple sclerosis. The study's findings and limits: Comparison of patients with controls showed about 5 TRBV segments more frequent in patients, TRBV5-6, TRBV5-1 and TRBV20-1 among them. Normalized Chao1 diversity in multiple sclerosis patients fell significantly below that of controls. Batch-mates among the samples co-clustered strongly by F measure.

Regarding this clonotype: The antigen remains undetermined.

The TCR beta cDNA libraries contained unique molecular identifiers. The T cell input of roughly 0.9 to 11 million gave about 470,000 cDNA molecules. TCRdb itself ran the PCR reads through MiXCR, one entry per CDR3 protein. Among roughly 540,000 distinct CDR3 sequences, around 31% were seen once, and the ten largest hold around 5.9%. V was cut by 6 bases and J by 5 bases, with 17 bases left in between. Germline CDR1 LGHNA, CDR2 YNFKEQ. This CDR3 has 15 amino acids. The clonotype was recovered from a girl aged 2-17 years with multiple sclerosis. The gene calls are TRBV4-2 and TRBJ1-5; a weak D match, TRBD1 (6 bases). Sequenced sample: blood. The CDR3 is CASSLGGGEYQPQHF. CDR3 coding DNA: TGTGCCAGCAGTCTGGGGGGGGGCGAGTATCAGCCCCAGCATTTT.